This TCR beta chain was sequenced in a study of T cell repertoires in cytomegalovirus infection. Study-level information: From public TCR beta signatures came an indication of both CMV infection and matching HLA type. General observations from the study: The study found HLA-C-restricted CMV-specific TCR beta clonotypes dominating the ex vivo response.

This clonotype was seen at least ten times. The antigen remains undetermined. CDR3 size: 14 residues. From germline, CDR1 is SSHAT and CDR2 FNYEAQ (reference sequence). The trim removed 10 bases at V and 13 bases at J, leaving 19 bases unmatched. TCRdb reanalysed the reads using MiXCR and keeps one entry per CDR3 protein. The sample comprises hundreds of thousands of distinct CDR3 sequences, approximately 31% of which are singletons, and roughly 13% rests with the top ten. The chain combines TRBV7-7 with TRBJ2-1; 7 bases agree with TRBD2. What was sequenced was PBMCs. The sequence was obtained from a human donor in good health (CMV status not recorded). Some clones in this sample may be carry-over from other donors' samples. The CDR3 region is CATSRFGGDPPQFF. The CDR3 DNA follows: TGTGCCACCAGTCGATTTGGGGGGGACCCCCCCCAGTTCTTC.